Below are 30 T cell receptor beta chains sequenced from a single sample in a study of blood T cell repertoires in COVID-19. Sequenced by immunoSEQ multiplex PCR; TCRdb stores in-frame clones only, minus some. The sample has 100,000 to 150,000 clones, 84% seen once. Sequencing input: PBMCs or T cells enriched from blood (not recorded which). Receptors originate from a woman in her 30s who had recovered from COVID-19.

This rearrangement joins TRBV2 to TRBJ2-7; possibly TRBD1 for D (6 bases). Germline lookup yields CDR1 SNHLY and CDR2 FYNNEI. There are 13 residues in the CDR3. Trimming pared 7 bases from V and 0 bases from J, leaving 10 bases between. CDR3 region: CASKRTVSYEQYF. DNA of the CDR3: TGTGCCAGCAAACGGACAGTCTCCTACGAGCAGTACTTC.

The chain couples TRBV14 to TRBJ2-1; 8 nucleotides agree with TRBD2. Per germline, CDR1 SGHDN and CDR2 FVKESK. This CDR3 comprises 18 residues. Trimming cost V 5 bases and J 8 bases; bases outside gene matches: 20. The CDR3 DNA is TGTGCCAGCAGCGTCCCTCCTGGACTAGCTGCCCCGACCCATGAGCAGTTCTTC. Translation: CASSVPPGLAAPTHEQFF.

This clone was seen a handful of times. This rearrangement joins TRBV4-1 to TRBJ2-7; 12 positions match TRBD1. Looked up from germline, CDR1 is MGHRA and CDR2 is YSYEKL. Losses at the gene ends were 1 base for V and 5 bases for J; bases not matched to a gene: 9. This CDR3 is 17 amino acids long. The CDR3: CASSQGRGDRGLDEQYF. CDR3 DNA: TGCGCCAGCAGCCAAGGTCGTGGGGACAGGGGGCTGGACGAGCAGTACTTC.

This clone was seen a few times. This chain connects TRBV5-1 to TRBJ2-1, with 11 positions matching TRBD2. The ends lost 0 bases at V and 8 bases at J; junction bases unmatched: 1. CDR1 is SGHRS and CDR2 is YFSETQ in the germline V gene. This CDR3 has 14 residues. CDR3 in amino acids: CASSLASGRYEQFF. The CDR3 bases are TGCGCCAGCAGCTTGGCTAGCGGGAGGTATGAGCAGTTCTTC.

The chain employs TRBV15 and TRBJ2-1; TRBD2 aligns across 7 bases. This CDR3 spans 16 amino acids. Unmatched junction bases numbered 9, after V lost 3 bases and J lost 4 bases. Germline CDR1 reads LNHNV; CDR2 reads YYDKDF (reference sequence). The CDR3 sequence: CATSSGYGRRYNEQFF. CDR3 coding DNA: TGTGCCACCAGCAGCGGGTACGGGAGGCGGTACAATGAGCAGTTCTTC.

The chain carries TRBV7-2 and TRBJ2-3, with a weak D call TRBD1 (6 bases). This CDR3 has 17 residues. Trimming took off 5 bases at V and 0 bases at J, with 18 bases between the two ends. Germline assignment: CDR1 SGHTA and CDR2 FQGNSA. The CDR3 reads CASSAQGFSSSTDTQYF. The CDR3 nucleotides read TGTGCCAGCAGCGCCCAGGGGTTCTCCTCTAGCACAGATACGCAGTATTTT.

The CDR3: CASSLRIGYTEQFF. The CDR3 bases are TGTGCCAGCAGCTTAAGAATCGGGTATACTGAGCAGTTCTTC. The chain joins TRBV7-2 to TRBJ2-1; D is ambiguous. Germline V gives CDR1 SGHTA, CDR2 FQGNSA. Deletions cut 2 bases from V and 9 bases from J, with 14 bases between. This CDR3 is built from 14 residues.

Points on this clone: Just one base apart from a much larger clone, this may be a read error. This sequence joins TRBV11-1 and TRBJ1-2; 8 bases are shared with TRBD1. J lost 3 bases, V lost 3 bases, and 0 bases had no gene match. The V gene's germline CDR1 is SGHAT and CDR2 FQDESV (reference sequence). The CDR3 runs 13 residues. CDR3 loop: CASSLTGDYGYTF. The CDR3 nucleotides are TGTGCCAGCAGCTTGACAGGGGACTATGGCTACACCTTC.

The CDR3 loop is CASSLTGGQGYEKLFF. CDR3 nucleotide sequence: TGTGCCAGCAGCCTTACGGGGGGACAGGGGTATGAAAAACTGTTTTTT. The chain employs TRBV27 and TRBJ1-4; the match to TRBD1 covers 10 bases. CDR1 MNHEY and CDR2 SMNVEV come from the germline V gene (reference sequence). CDR3 length: 16 residues. Germline trimming cut 6 bases from V and 6 bases from J; bases unmatched to any gene: 10.

V is TRBV7-6 and J is TRBJ1-1, with TRBD1 identical over 10 bases. Germline-derived CDR1 and CDR2 are SGHVS and FNYEAQ. The CDR3 is 16 residues long. V gave up 5 bases and J gave up 4 bases; unmatched junction bases: 10. CDR3 bases: TGTGCCAGCAGCACTCAGACAGGGGGCCATGGCACTGAAGCTTTCTTT. This codes for CASSTQTGGHGTEAFF.

This clone was observed a few times. CDR3 protein: CATSRGGDRAYNEQFF. The CDR3 region has the DNA TGTGCCACCAGCAGAGGGGGGGACAGGGCCTACAATGAGCAGTTCTTC. This sequence joins TRBV15 and TRBJ2-1; 9 nucleotides agree with TRBD1. Germline lookup yields CDR1 LNHNV and CDR2 YYDKDF (reference sequence). V shed 1 base, J shed 2 bases, and the junction held 3 bases outside the gene matches. CDR3 size: 16 residues.

A single count supports this clone. The chain couples TRBV4-1 to TRBJ1-2; possible D gene TRBD1, 6 bases. The CDR3 loop spans 14 amino acids. Germline V gene lookup returns CDR1 MGHRA and CDR2 YSYEKL. As DNA, the CDR3 is TGCGCAGCGAGAAGAGTCGGGGGGCGGTATGGCTACACCTTC. It specifies CAARRVGGRYGYTF.

The chain is built from TRBV6-5 and TRBJ2-3; possibly TRBD1 for D (6 bases). Germline V gene sequence: CDR1 MNHEY, CDR2 SVGAGI. V lost 7 bases and J 2 bases, leaving 10 bases between the germline ends. The CDR3 sequence is 13 residues long. The CDR3 region has the DNA TGTGCCAGCAAAAGGGGGTCCACAGATACGCAGTATTTT. Translating gives CASKRGSTDTQYF.

The V gene is TRBV11-3, the J gene TRBJ2-3; D is possibly TRBD2 (5 bases). Germline V lookup: CDR1 SGHNT, CDR2 YENEEA. The V end lost 5 bases, the J end lost 0 bases, and 18 bases lay between the germline ends. This CDR3 comprises 17 residues. The CDR3 nucleotides read TGTGCCAGCAGCGCTGGACTGGGTACCGCTAGCACAGATACGCAGTATTTT. Amino acids: CASSAGLGTASTDTQYF.

This chain links TRBV6-2 or TRBV6-3 with TRBJ2-3; TRBD2 matches at 12 bases. CDR3 length equals 19 residues. The junction had 12 bases not matched to a gene; V was cut back by 4 bases and J by 1 base. Per the germline V gene, CDR1 is MNHEY and CDR2 is SVGEGT. The CDR3: CASSSASGRAGVGTDTQYF. CDR3 nucleotides: TGTGCCAGCAGTTCAGCTAGCGGGAGGGCCGGTGTGGGCACAGATACGCAGTATTTT.

There are a few counts of this clone. The rearrangement links TRBV5-8 to TRBJ1-2; TRBD1 matches at 9 bases. V lost 4 bases to trimming and J lost 4 bases; unmatched junction nucleotides: 8. Germline CDR1 is SGHTS and CDR2 is YDEGEE. CDR3 length: 15 residues. The CDR3 coding sequence is TGTGCCAGCAGCCCCGCTAGGGACAGGGCCTATGGCTACACCTTC. Translated, it gives CASSPARDRAYGYTF.

This clone was seen a handful of times. The chain uses TRBV4-2 and TRBJ2-7; 7 positions match TRBD2. The J segment lost 3 bases and the V segment lost 0 bases, leaving 5 bases of the junction unmatched. The CDR3 runs to 15 residues. Germline V gene data show CDR1 as LGHNA and CDR2 as YNFKEQ. DNA for the CDR3: TGTGCCAGCAGCCAAGACCTAGCGGAAAGCTACGAGCAGTACTTC. Its protein is CASSQDLAESYEQYF.

This chain uses TRBV7-2 with TRBJ2-7; D might be TRBD2 (5 bases). This CDR3 comprises 13 residues. CDR1 is SGHTA, CDR2 FQGNSA, per germline. V was pared by 2 bases and J by 12 bases, with 17 bases between. As DNA, the CDR3 is TGTGCCAGCAGCTTAAGTTCCTTTAGCGAACCGTACTTC. Protein: CASSLSSFSEPYF.

The CDR3 DNA sequence: TGTGCCAGCAGCTTAGCGGGAGGTCCGGGCACCGGGGAGCTGTTTTTT. This translates into CASSLAGGPGTGELFF. The gene calls are TRBV7-2 and TRBJ2-2; D is perhaps TRBD2 (6 bases). CDR1 and CDR2 (germline): SGHTA, FQGNSA. The ends were cut back, 0 bases at V and 4 bases at J, with 12 bases in the middle. This CDR3 region has 16 residues.

This clone has just one count. The chain carries TRBV7-2 and TRBJ2-1; no clear D gene. V was clipped by 2 bases and J by 7 bases, with 12 bases between them. Germline V CDR1 and CDR2: SGHTA, FQGNSA. The CDR3 covers 14 residues. Written as DNA, the CDR3 is TGTGCCAGCAGCTTAAGCCATGCGTTAAATGAGCAGTTCTTC. Amino acid sequence: CASSLSHALNEQFF.

V gene TRBV27 combines with J gene TRBJ1-4, with a possible D match to TRBD1 (5 bases). Germline V lookup: CDR1 MNHEY, CDR2 SMNVEV (reference sequence). V was clipped by 4 bases and J by 3 bases, with 9 bases between them. The CDR3 is 14 amino acids. CDR3 residues: CASSSQGPNEKLFF. The CDR3 DNA reads as TGTGCCAGCAGTTCTCAGGGTCCTAATGAAAAACTGTTTTTT.

This chain links TRBV10-3 with TRBJ2-7, with TRBD2 as a possible D gene (5 bases). CDR1 is ENHRY and CDR2 is SYGVKD in the germline V gene. The CDR3 sequence is 16 residues long. Trimming cost V 0 bases and J 2 bases, with 14 bases left between them. CDR3 region: CAISESEASLTYEQYF. In DNA, the CDR3 is TGTGCCATCAGTGAGTCGGAGGCATCTCTTACCTACGAGCAGTACTTC.

The rearrangement uses TRBV29-1 and TRBJ2-3; TRBD2 agrees at 10 bases. Germline V lookup: CDR1 SQVTM, CDR2 ANQGSEA. This CDR3 has 15 residues. Trimming at V came to 4 bases and at J to 7 bases, leaving 11 bases not matched to a gene. The CDR3 reads CSVAPRLAGVHTQYF. As DNA, the CDR3 is TGCAGCGTTGCCCCCCGGCTAGCGGGGGTTCATACGCAGTATTTT.

The chain combines TRBV24-1 with TRBJ2-2, with no clear D. Germline V gene data show CDR1 as KGHDR and CDR2 as SFDVKD. There are 17 residues in the CDR3. Trimming cost V 1 base and J 1 base, with 12 bases left between them. The CDR3 reads CATSDFPGRRNTGELFF. In nucleotides, the CDR3 is TGTGCCACCAGTGATTTTCCAGGCAGACGGAACACCGGGGAGCTGTTTTTT.

This clone was seen a few times. The chain uses TRBV7-2 and TRBJ1-5, with D tentatively TRBD1 (6 bases). V was cut by 1 base and J by 1 base, with 17 bases left in between. The CDR3 length is 18 residues. Germline loops: CDR1 SGHTA, CDR2 FQGNSA. The CDR3 here is CASSLEGHHYGSNQPQHF. The CDR3 DNA reads TGTGCCAGCAGCTTAGAGGGACACCACTATGGGAGCAATCAGCCCCAGCATTTT.

The rearrangement uses TRBV7-2 and TRBJ1-6; 9 positions agree with TRBD1. The V gene end was trimmed by 0 bases and the J gene end by 3 bases; junction bases not matched to a gene: 6. CDR1 SGHTA and CDR2 FQGNSA come from the germline V gene. The CDR3 totals 18 residues. In DNA form, the CDR3 reads TGTGCCAGCAGCTTAGCGCTTGGGGGACAGGGCTATAATTCACCCCTCCACTTT. It encodes CASSLALGGQGYNSPLHF.

This clone was observed a few times. The chain combines TRBV5-6 with TRBJ1-5; the D gene is possibly TRBD1 (6 bases). CDR1 and CDR2 (germline): SGHDT, YYEEEE. The germline V and J ends were trimmed by 2 bases and 0 bases, with 12 bases remaining between them. This CDR3 is built from 16 residues. In DNA form, the CDR3 reads TGTGCCAGCAGCTTCCCGACAGGTGATAGCAATCAGCCCCAGCATTTT. It yields the protein CASSFPTGDSNQPQHF.

The V call is TRBV5-8, the J call TRBJ2-3; the D gene is possibly TRBD2 (5 bases). This CDR3 is built from 15 residues. V lost 5 bases and J lost 6, with 19 bases in between. Per the germline V gene, CDR1 is SGHTS and CDR2 is YDEGEE. CDR3 sequence (DNA): TGTGCCAGCAGGCGGTTGCGAGGGTTAGGGGATACGCAGTATTTT. Residues: CASRRLRGLGDTQYF.

The J gene is TRBJ1-2, the V gene TRBV7-5; the table's D call of TRBD1 was not tested on the DNA. TRBV7-5 is an annotated pseudogene. The CDR3 has 16 residues. The CDR3 region is CVRSLTPPGQLCGYTF. The DNA for the CDR3 is TGTGTCAGAAGCCTCACCCCGCCGGGACAGCTCTGTGGCTACACCTTC.

This chain links TRBV5-1 with TRBJ2-3, with TRBD2 matching over 10 bases. The CDR3 runs to 16 residues. Germline V gene sequence: CDR1 SGHRS, CDR2 YFSETQ. The V gene end was trimmed by 5 bases and the J gene end by 4 bases; junction bases not matched to a gene: 10. The CDR3: CASSPRLAGEADTQYF. Written as DNA, the CDR3 is TGCGCCAGCAGTCCTCGGCTAGCGGGAGAGGCAGATACGCAGTATTTT.